This is a list of T cell receptor beta chains from one sample in a study of cytomegalovirus exposure and HLA in healthy donors. Repertoires were generated with immunoSEQ multiplex PCR, while TCRdb's copy carries only in-frame clones and drops some. The data show roughly 80,000 clones, with 73% seen just once and 15% to 20% held by the top ten. Material: PBMCs. Receptors were obtained from a middle-aged woman in good health and CMV-seropositive. Both conserved end residues are part of each CDR3. The D gene is left open where the match is weak. Size tells how often a clone was seen (once, few, many) or the class of an expanded clone, and some rows leave it out.

NA,TRBV7-2,NA,TRBJ2-1,CASSLQGSAVNEQFF,TGTGCCAGCAGCTTACAAGGTTCCGCGGTCAATGAGCAGTTCTTC
once,TRBV7-8,NA,TRBJ1-4,CASSLAGGTANEKLFF,TGTGCCAGCAGCTTAGCTGGCGGGACGGCTAATGAAAAACTGTTTTTT
NA,TRBV7-9,TRBD1,TRBJ2-7,CASSPRPGQGRPYEQYF,TGTGCCAGCAGCCCCCGCCCCGGACAGGGACGACCCTACGAGCAGTACTTC
NA,TRBV29-1,NA,TRBJ2-3,CSTRLILTDTQYF,TGCAGCACCAGACTAATACTCACAGATACGCAGTATTTT
NA,TRBV5-1,NA,TRBJ1-5,CASSLGGGSNQPQHF,TGCGCCAGCAGCTTGGGAGGAGGGAGCAATCAGCCCCAGCATTTT
NA,TRBV16,NA,TRBJ1-2,CASSQSGTGNYGYTF,TGTGCCAGCAGCCAATCGGGAACAGGGAACTATGGCTACACCTTC
NA,TRBV19,TRBD1,TRBJ2-1,CASTGQGRLYEQFF,TGTGCCAGTACGGGACAGGGTAGGCTATACGAGCAGTTCTTC
few,TRBV4-1,TRBD2,TRBJ2-5,CASSQEAVAGRRSQETQYF,TGCGCCAGCAGCCAAGAAGCAGTAGCGGGCAGACGGTCTCAAGAGACCCAGTACTTC
NA,TRBV28,TRBD1,TRBJ1-5,CASRSPTGGGQPQHF,TGTGCCAGCAGGTCGCCTACAGGGGGCGGACAGCCCCAGCATTTT
NA,TRBV18,TRBD1,TRBJ1-5,CASSDRANQPQHF,TGTGCCAGCTCGGACAGGGCTAATCAGCCCCAGCATTTT
NA,TRBV29-1,NA,TRBJ2-3,CSVKEGTDTQYF,TGCAGCGTTAAGGAGGGAACAGATACGCAGTATTTT
once,TRBV19,TRBD1,TRBJ1-5,CASSIWGGQGASSQPQHF,TGTGCCAGTAGTATTTGGGGGGGACAGGGGGCCAGTAGTCAGCCCCAGCATTTT
NA,TRBV4-3,NA,TRBJ2-3,CASSAESTDTQYF,TGCGCCAGCAGCGCGGAAAGCACAGATACGCAGTATTTT
NA,TRBV15,NA,TRBJ2-3,CATSSPQTSTDTQYF,TGTGCCACCAGCTCCCCCCAAACTAGCACAGATACGCAGTATTTT
NA,TRBV14,TRBD1,TRBJ2-3,CASSQGLRVTGVADTQYF,TGTGCCAGCAGCCAAGGACTACGAGTAACAGGGGTGGCAGATACGCAGTATTTT
NA,TRBV12-5,NA,TRBJ1-1,CASGFTGNTEAFF,TGTGCTAGTGGTTTTACAGGAAACACTGAAGCTTTCTTT
once,TRBV4-2,TRBD2,TRBJ2-1,CASSPGMASGGGGFF,TGTGCCAGCAGCCCCGGGATGGCTAGCGGGGGGGGCGGGTTCTTC